This T cell receptor (beta chain) emerged from a study of blood T cell repertoires in COVID-19. Study summary: From the United States, Italy and Spain came samples of acute and convalescent COVID-19. The cDNA or gDNA used as material had been derived from T cells, B-cell-depleted T cells, or PBMCs.

This CDR3 is 15 amino acids long. Germline-derived CDR1 and CDR2 are SGHRS and YFSETQ. Trimming cost V 3 bases and J 3 bases; bases outside gene matches: 7. Per the authors' pipeline: It was from reference gene primer amplification that nucleated cell counts were estimated. Some clones are missing from TCRdb's copy, which holds only in-frame ones; the method was immunoSEQ multiplex PCR. V, J and clone size are those of that table, while D and trimming were read from the DNA. The sample lists just under 350,000 clones; around four fifths were seen once. The source of this sequence is a man aged 25 to 40 with active or convalescent COVID-19. The chain employs TRBV5-1 and TRBJ2-7; 9 positions match TRBD2. Sequencing was done on a sample of peripheral blood. CDR3 in amino acids: CASSSGSGGNYEQYF. For the CDR3, the DNA is TGCGCCAGCAGCTCCGGTAGCGGGGGAAACTACGAGCAGTACTTC. Looking up the rest from reference TRBV5-1 and TRBJ2-7 gives the full variable domain: KAGVTQTPRYLIKTRGQQVTLSCSPISGHRSVSWYQQTPGQGLQFLFEYFSETQRNKGNFPGRFSGRQFSNSRSEMNVSTLELGDSALYLCASSSGSGGNYEQYFGPGTRLTVT.